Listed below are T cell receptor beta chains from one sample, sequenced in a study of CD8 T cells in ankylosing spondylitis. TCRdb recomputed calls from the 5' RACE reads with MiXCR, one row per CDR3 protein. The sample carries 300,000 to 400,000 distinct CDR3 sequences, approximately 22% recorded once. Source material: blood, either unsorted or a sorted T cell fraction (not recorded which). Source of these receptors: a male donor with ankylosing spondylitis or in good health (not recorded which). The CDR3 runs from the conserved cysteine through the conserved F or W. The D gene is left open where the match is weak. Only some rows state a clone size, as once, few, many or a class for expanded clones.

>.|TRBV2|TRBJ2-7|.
TGTGCCAGCAGTGAAGGGTCTGGGGGTCCGGAGCAGTACTTC
CASSEGSGGPEQYF
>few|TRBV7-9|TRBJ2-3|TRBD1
TGTGCCAGCAGCTTAGGAGCCGGGACAGGGGGCGAAGATACGCAGTATTTT
CASSLGAGTGGEDTQYF
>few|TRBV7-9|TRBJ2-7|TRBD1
TGTGCCAGCAGCTTTCCGGGACAGGGGGAAGTGGAGCAGTACTTC
CASSFPGQGEVEQYF
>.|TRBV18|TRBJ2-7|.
TGTGCCAGCTCGCTAACTAGAGCCTACTTCTACGAGCAGTACTTC
CASSLTRAYFYEQYF
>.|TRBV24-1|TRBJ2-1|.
TGTGCCACCAGTGATCCGGGATCCTACAATGAGCAGTTCTTC
CATSDPGSYNEQFF
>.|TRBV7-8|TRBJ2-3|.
TGTGCCAGCAGCTTCACGCCGGGACTCGAAACAGATACGCAGTATTTT
CASSFTPGLETDTQYF
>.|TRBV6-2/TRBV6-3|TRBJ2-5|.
TGTGCCAGCAGTTACTCCGGGGTGGGTTTGCTTTACCAAGAGACCCAGTACTTC
CASSYSGVGLLYQETQYF
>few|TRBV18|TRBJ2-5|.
TGTGCCAGCTCAGCGGGGACAGACCCTCTAGGACAGACCCAGTACTTC
CASSAGTDPLGQTQYF
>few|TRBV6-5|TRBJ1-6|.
TGTGCCAGCAGTTCTGGGGGGGAATGGACACCCCTCCACTTT
CASSSGGEWTPLHF
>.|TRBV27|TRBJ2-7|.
TGTGCCAGCAGTTACGGGCGCCCCTACGAGCAGTACTTC
CASSYGRPYEQYF
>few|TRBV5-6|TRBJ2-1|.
TGTGCCAGCAGTTGGGGGGCGGTTGAGGATGAGCAGTTCTTC
CASSWGAVEDEQFF
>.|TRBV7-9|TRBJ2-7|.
TGTGCCAGCAGTAGCCGCCGGGGTGTGCACGAGCAGTACTTC
CASSSRRGVHEQYF
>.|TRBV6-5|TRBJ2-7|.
TGTGCCAGCAGTTATTCACAGGGAGGTCCAGCCGTGGAGCAGTACTTC
CASSYSQGGPAVEQYF
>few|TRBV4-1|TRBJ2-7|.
TGCGCCAGCAGCCAAGCCCCCCTGAGCTCCTACGAGCAGTACTTC
CASSQAPLSSYEQYF
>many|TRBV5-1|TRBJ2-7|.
TGCGCCAGCAGCACGTGGGACACCTACGAGCAGTACTTC
CASSTWDTYEQYF
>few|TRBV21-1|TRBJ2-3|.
TGTGCCAGCAGCAATCGGGCGGGGGGGCCGCCAGATACGCAGTATTTT
CASSNRAGGPPDTQYF
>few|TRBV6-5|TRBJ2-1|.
TGTGCCAGCAGTTACTCCCATGAGCAGTTCTTC
CASSYSHEQFF
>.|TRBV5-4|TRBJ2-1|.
TGTGCCAGCAGCTTGGGCGCGGATGAGGGGAATGAGCAGTTCTTC
CASSLGADEGNEQFF
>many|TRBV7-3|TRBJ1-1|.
TGTGCCAGCAGCATGCAGGCGGGGTCTGAAGCTTTCTTT
CASSMQAGSEAFF
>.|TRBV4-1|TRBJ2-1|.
TGCGCCAGCAGCCCCCTGGTCGGGAATGAGCAGTTCTTC
CASSPLVGNEQFF
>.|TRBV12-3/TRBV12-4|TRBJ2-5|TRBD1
TGTGCCAGCAGTTTAGGTCCGACAGGGGCGATGTCGGAGACCCAGTACTTC
CASSLGPTGAMSETQYF